These T cell receptor beta chains were read from a single sample in a study of blood T cell repertoires in COVID-19. This table comes from immunoSEQ multiplex PCR, and its TCRdb copy is limited to in-frame clones, with some not included. This sample has approximately 290,000 clones, with approximately 83% found just once. The specimen sequenced was PBMCs or T cells enriched from blood (not recorded which). Receptors originate from a woman in her twenties or thirties who had recovered from COVID-19. CDR3s include the opening cysteine and the closing phenylalanine or tryptophan. D genes are given only for firm matches. Size is stated for part of the rows, as once, few or many counts, or as a class when the clone is expanded.

j_gene	d_gene	abundance	v_gene	CDR3aa	CDR3nt
TRBJ2-3	-	-	TRBV2	CASSADPAGRHGTDTQYF	TGTGCCAGCAGTGCTGACCCGGCGGGAAGGCACGGCACAGATACGCAGTATTTT
TRBJ1-4	-	-	TRBV12-3/TRBV12-4	CASSLNGEKKLFF	TGTGCCAGCAGTTTAAACGGAGAGAAAAAACTGTTTTTT
TRBJ1-2	TRBD1	few	TRBV12-3/TRBV12-4	CASSSTGSNGYTF	TGTGCCAGCAGCTCGACAGGGTCAAATGGCTACACCTTC
TRBJ1-1	-	-	TRBV6-1	CASSEAWFSTF	TGTGCCAGCAGTGAAGCATGGTTCTCGACATTT
TRBJ2-5	-	-	TRBV13	CASSFEQQETQYF	TGTGCCAGCAGCTTTGAACAGCAAGAGACCCAGTACTTC
TRBJ2-1	-	few	TRBV9	CASTPRLVGPLSSYNEQFF	TGTGCCAGCACCCCCAGGTTGGTGGGTCCCTTGAGCTCCTACAATGAGCAGTTCTTC
TRBJ1-2	TRBD1	-	TRBV19	CASSIIWDRDYGYTF	TGTGCCAGTAGTATAATTTGGGACAGGGACTATGGCTACACCTTC
TRBJ2-1	-	-	TRBV11-3	CASISRSVYNEQFF	TGTGCCAGCATATCCAGGTCGGTTTACAATGAGCAGTTCTTC
TRBJ1-2	-	-	TRBV3-1/TRBV3-2	CASSQATGGVFGYTF	TGTGCCAGCAGCCAAGCTACGGGGGGGGTTTTTGGCTACACCTTC
TRBJ2-1	-	-	TRBV11-3	CASSLERGEQFF	TGTGCCAGCAGCTTAGAAAGGGGTGAGCAGTTCTTC
TRBJ1-6	-	-	TRBV6-1	CASSEARGTAYNSPLHF	TGTGCCAGCAGTGAAGCTCGGGGGACGGCCTATAATTCACCCCTCCACTTT
TRBJ2-1	TRBD2	-	TRBV4-2	CASSPGTSGLNEQFF	TGTGCCAGCAGCCCCGGGACTAGCGGGCTGAATGAGCAGTTCTTC
TRBJ1-1	-	-	TRBV29-1	CSVEGRLNTEAFF	TGCAGCGTTGAAGGGAGGTTGAACACTGAAGCTTTCTTT
TRBJ1-4	-	-	TRBV2	CASRTGVEKLFF	TGTGCCAGCAGGACAGGTGTAGAAAAACTGTTTTTT
TRBJ1-6	-	-	TRBV11-2	CASTKGQGNLWGGNSPLHF	TGTGCCAGCACTAAGGGCCAGGGAAATCTCTGGGGGGGGAATTCACCCCTCCACTTT
TRBJ1-5	-	-	TRBV5-5	CASSSGGSNQPQHF	TGTGCCAGCAGCTCGGGTGGAAGCAATCAGCCCCAGCATTTT
TRBJ1-5	-	-	TRBV27	CASSRGANQPQHF	TGTGCCAGCAGTCGGGGGGCAAATCAGCCCCAGCATTTT
TRBJ2-5	TRBD2	-	TRBV3-1/TRBV3-2	CASSRIAGGSETQYF	TGTGCCAGCAGCAGAATAGCGGGGGGATCCGAGACCCAGTACTTC
TRBJ1-2	TRBD1	-	TRBV28	CASSTPSVTGVGGYTF	TGTGCCAGCAGTACCCCCTCCGTTACAGGGGTAGGTGGCTACACCTTC
TRBJ2-5	-	-	TRBV14	CASSRRGEETQYF	TGTGCCAGCAGTCGCAGGGGGGAAGAGACCCAGTACTTC
TRBJ1-4	-	-	TRBV9	CASSVGTQTLEKLFF	TGTGCCAGCAGCGTAGGGACACAGACTTTAGAAAAACTGTTTTTT
TRBJ2-1	TRBD2	-	TRBV18	CASSPTSGALNEQFF	TGTGCCAGCTCACCGACTAGCGGGGCCTTAAATGAGCAGTTCTTC
TRBJ2-4	TRBD2	once	TRBV7-2	CASSPTQGLGAKNIQYF	TGTGCCAGCAGCCCAACCCAGGGACTAGGAGCCAAAAACATTCAGTACTTC
TRBJ1-4	TRBD1	-	TRBV7-8	CASSLGQGWEANEKLFF	TGTGCCAGCAGCCTAGGACAGGGCTGGGAGGCTAATGAAAAACTGTTTTTT
TRBJ2-3	TRBD2	-	TRBV5-1	CASSPGTSGSLLKYF	TGCGCCAGCAGCCCTGGGACTAGCGGGAGTCTTCTCAAGTATTTT
TRBJ1-1	-	-	TRBV10-2	CASGDILIGTEAFF	TGCGCCAGCGGGGACATTCTAATTGGGACTGAAGCTTTCTTT
TRBJ2-5	TRBD2	-	TRBV5-1	CASSLEYGSGGYQETQYF	TGCGCCAGCAGCTTGGAATATGGTAGCGGGGGATATCAAGAGACCCAGTACTTC
TRBJ1-2	TRBD1	many	TRBV6-5	CASSRTTGAYGYTF	TGTGCCAGCAGTCGGACGACAGGGGCCTATGGCTACACCTTC
TRBJ2-4	-	once	TRBV7-2	CASSLATGSKNIQYF	TGTGCCAGCAGCTTAGCTACGGGGTCCAAAAACATTCAGTACTTC
TRBJ2-7	-	-	TRBV4-2	CASSRDRYTYEQYF	TGTGCCAGCAGCCGCGACAGGTACACCTACGAGCAGTACTTC
TRBJ1-2	TRBD1	-	TRBV7-3	CASSPAGTGNYGYTF	TGTGCCAGCAGCCCGGCCGGGACAGGGAACTATGGCTACACCTTC
TRBJ1-3	-	-	TRBV6-5	CASSYSWSSGNTIYF	TGTGCCAGCAGTTACTCGTGGAGCTCTGGAAACACCATATATTTT
TRBJ2-7	TRBD1	-	TRBV30	CAWRRPGTGKEQYF	TGTGCCTGGAGACGCCCCGGGACAGGTAAAGAGCAGTACTTC
TRBJ2-5	TRBD1	-	TRBV28	CASSWPSGQELQETQYF	TGTGCCAGCAGTTGGCCCAGCGGACAGGAGCTCCAAGAGACCCAGTACTTC
TRBJ1-2	-	-	TRBV4-1	CASSPRPPEGIMGYTF	TGCGCCAGCAGCCCCCGGCCCCCCGAGGGAATAATGGGCTACACCTTC
TRBJ1-5	-	-	TRBV29-1	CSVSWGLGNQPQHF	TGCAGCGTTTCGTGGGGACTGGGCAATCAGCCCCAGCATTTT
TRBJ2-1	-	-	TRBV3-1/TRBV3-2	CASSQDPPGKQFF	TGTGCCAGCAGCCAAGATCCCCCAGGGAAGCAGTTCTTC
TRBJ1-6	-	-	TRBV30	CAWSGGLYNSPLHF	TGTGCCTGGAGTGGAGGCCTATATAATTCACCCCTCCACTTT
TRBJ2-3	TRBD2	-	TRBV6-1	CASSVLAGYYTDTQYF	TGTGCCAGCAGTGTGCTAGCGGGCTACTACACAGATACGCAGTATTTT
TRBJ1-5	TRBD1	-	TRBV19	CASSAPDRALQPQHF	TGTGCCAGTAGTGCCCCGGACAGGGCTCTTCAGCCCCAGCATTTT
TRBJ2-2	-	-	TRBV28	CASRSFEGDTGELFF	TGTGCCAGCAGAAGTTTTGAGGGAGACACCGGGGAGCTGTTTTTT
TRBJ2-5	-	-	TRBV25-1	CASSPLGVETQYF	TGTGCCAGCAGCCCCTTGGGAGTGGAGACCCAGTACTTC
TRBJ1-1	-	-	TRBV13	CASSLTVTEAFF	TGTGCCAGCAGCTTAACGGTCACTGAAGCTTTCTTT
TRBJ2-5	-	once	TRBV2	CASSEARTQYF	TGTGCCAGCAGTGAGGCAAGAACCCAGTACTTC
TRBJ2-2	TRBD2	once	TRBV29-1	CSVLAAGSNTGELFF	TGCAGCGTCCTCGCAGCGGGGTCGAACACCGGGGAGCTGTTTTTT
TRBJ1-4	-	once	TRBV19	CASSMAPSDQEKLFF	TGTGCCAGTAGTATGGCCCCAAGCGACCAAGAAAAACTGTTTTTT